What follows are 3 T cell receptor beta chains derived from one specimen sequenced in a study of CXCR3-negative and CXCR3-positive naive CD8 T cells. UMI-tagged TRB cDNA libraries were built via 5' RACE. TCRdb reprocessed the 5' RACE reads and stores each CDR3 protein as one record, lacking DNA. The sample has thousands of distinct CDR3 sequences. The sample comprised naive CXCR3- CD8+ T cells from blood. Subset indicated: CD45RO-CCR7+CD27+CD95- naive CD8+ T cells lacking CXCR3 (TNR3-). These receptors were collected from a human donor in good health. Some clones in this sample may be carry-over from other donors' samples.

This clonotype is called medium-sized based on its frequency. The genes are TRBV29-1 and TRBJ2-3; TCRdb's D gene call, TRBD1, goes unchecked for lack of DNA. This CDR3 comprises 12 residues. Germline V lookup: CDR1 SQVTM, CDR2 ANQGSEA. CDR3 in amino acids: CSVRTGADTQYF.

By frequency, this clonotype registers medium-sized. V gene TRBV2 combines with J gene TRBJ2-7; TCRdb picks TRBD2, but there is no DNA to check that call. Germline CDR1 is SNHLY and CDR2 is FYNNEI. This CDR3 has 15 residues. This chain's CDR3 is CASSAGGDDSYEQYF.

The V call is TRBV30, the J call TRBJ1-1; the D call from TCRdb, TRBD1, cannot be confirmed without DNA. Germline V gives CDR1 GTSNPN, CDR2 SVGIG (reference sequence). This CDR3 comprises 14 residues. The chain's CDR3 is CAWSEGYVNTEAFF.